The entry below describes one T cell receptor (beta chain). Its antigen remains undetermined. Within one base of it there is no much larger clone, and no base qualities were kept. V was cut back by 5 bases and J by 4 bases, leaving a gap of 9 bases between them. CDR1 and CDR2 were assigned from the germline V gene (reference sequence) as SEHNR and FQNEAQ. The cysteine opens and the phenylalanine closes a CDR3 of 12 amino acids. Only the CDR3 region is kept as DNA, spanning 36 bases read in frame from base 1. The data were taken from a study of blood T cell repertoires in COVID-19 (dated by TCRdb to the early 2020s). About the study as a whole: The collaborator samples originated in the United States, Italy and Spain and spanned the acute and convalescent phases of COVID-19. The material from the prospective study consisted of cDNA or gDNA derived from T cells, B-cell-depleted T cells, or PBMCs. The dataset comprised deeply sampled blood TCRbeta repertoires from subjects exposed to, actively infected with, or recovered from COVID-19. The repertoires were made available in a free public database intended to serve as a resource for research on the immune response to SARS-CoV-2. The samples were drawn from two sources: the first 160 participants of the ongoing ImmuneRACE study, and 950 to 1,500 subjects contributed by 6 global collaborators. Nearly every sample came with metadata listing a de-identified subject ID, COVID-19 status, age in years and sex. Where available, HLA class I and class II types were obtained from metadata supplied by the sample provider rather than from assay-based typing. The paper's findings and limits, for the study overall: The quantity of clinical and demographic metadata differed by source and by participant and was supplied without curation.

TCRbeta CDR3 regions were amplified from genomic DNA using the immunoSEQ Assay, a bias-controlled multiplex PCR. The authors' pipeline ran thus. Nucleated cell counts per sample were estimated from amplification of reference gene primers within the assay. To quantify the absolute abundance of each unique TCRbeta CDR3 rearrangement, sequence reads were collapsed and filtered. For each sample, productive Simpson clonality was calculated by taking the square root of Simpson's diversity index across productive rearrangements. The table comes from immuneACCESS by way of TCRdb, which keeps in-frame sequences with V and J called. Part of the clones is missing from these tables; in studies checked, under half for an unresolved V gene and the rest for unknown reasons. V, J and clone size derive from that table, while D and trimming were established from the DNA sequence. The sample records roughly 200,000 clones, 65% to 85% of which are singletons. The ten largest clonotypes hold roughly 30% of the sample.

Each collaborating institution followed its own protocols to collect whole blood in K2EDTA tubes. For TCRbeta analysis, collaborators shipped samples in one of three forms: frozen whole blood, isolated PBMCs, or DNA extracted from either of those sample types. In this chain, TRBV7-9 is recombined with TRBJ2-7; the D gene is unclear. What was sequenced was peripheral blood. The TCR was taken from a man aged 40-50 years with acute or convalescent COVID-19. The CDR3 protein: CASSPTAYEQYF. In nucleotides, the sequence is TGTGCCAGCAGCCCGACTGCGTACGAGCAGTACTTC.